The next 20 T cell receptor beta chains were all read from a single sample in a study of T cell responses to AZD1222 COVID-19 vaccine (dated by TCRdb to about 2021). Reading the label with the study, this specimen's time point is: baseline before first vaccination. The treatment or condition label of this sample denotes: meningococcal conjugate vaccine given as trial control. The library was produced with the immunoSEQ multiplex PCR assay. Not all clones reach the TCRdb copy of this immuneACCESS table, which keeps in-frame sequences only. Checked studies attribute under half of the gap to unresolved V genes and leave the rest unexplained. This sample holds 150,000 to 200,000 clones; 80% to 90% were observed only once. The leading ten clones occupy about 2.5% of the sample. The source was peripheral blood, collected on day 0 of MenACWY control vaccination. These receptors came from an adult in good health.

The rearrangement links TRBV6-5 to TRBJ2-2; unclear D gene. The CDR3 is 16 amino acids. Germline CDR1 is MNHEY and CDR2 is SVGAGI. Between the trimmed V and J ends, which lost 2 bases and 0 bases, there was a span of 10 bases. The CDR3 DNA reads as TGTGCCAGCAGTTACAGTCCAGATGCGAACACCGGGGAGCTGTTTTTT. It encodes CASSYSPDANTGELFF.

The chain uses TRBV3-1 (or the pseudogene TRBV3-2) and TRBJ2-3, with a weak D call TRBD1 (5 bases). Trimming stripped 1 base from V and 3 bases from J, with 14 bases between. Germline values: CDR1 LGHDT, CDR2 YNNKEL (reference sequence). The CDR3 is made up of 16 amino acids. The CDR3 is CASSQVPQGMTDTQYF. CDR3 nucleotides: TGTGCCAGCAGCCAAGTCCCTCAGGGTATGACAGATACGCAGTATTTT.

The rearrangement joins TRBV5-1 to TRBJ1-3; perhaps TRBD1 as D (5 bases). The V gene lost 4 bases and the J gene lost 2 bases, with 13 bases spanning the gap. Germline V gene sequence: CDR1 SGHRS, CDR2 YFSETQ. The CDR3 consists of 15 residues. CDR3: CASSLDPTAGNTIYF. The CDR3, as DNA: TGCGCCAGCAGCCTAGATCCGACAGCTGGAAACACCATATATTTT.

This clone was recorded only once. This sequence joins TRBV7-2 and TRBJ1-6; D call uncertain. Germline CDR1 SGHTA, CDR2 FQGNSA. Trimming pared 11 bases from V and 7 bases from J, leaving 15 bases between. The CDR3 extends over 13 amino acids. DNA of the CDR3: TGTGCCGCTCGGGTGGGTCGGAATTCACCCCTCCACTTT. It translates to CAARVGRNSPLHF. Together with reference TRBV7-2 and TRBJ1-6, the CDR3 gives the full variable domain: GAGVSQSPSNKVTEKGKDVELRCDPISGHTALYWYRQSLGQGLEFLIYFQGNSAPDKSGLPSDRFSAERTGGSVSTLTIQRTQQEDSAVYLCAARVGRNSPLHFGNGTRLTVT.

The CDR3 bases are TGCGCCAGCAGCTTGAGCGGATGGCAGGTCGGGGAGCTGTTTTTT. The encoded protein is CASSLSGWQVGELFF. This chain joins TRBV5-1 and TRBJ2-2, with TRBD2 as a possible D gene (5 bases). This CDR3 contains 15 residues. Trimming stripped 1 base from V and 7 bases from J, with 14 bases between. Germline loops: CDR1 SGHRS, CDR2 YFSETQ.

This chain links TRBV7-9 with TRBJ1-1; tentatively, D is TRBD1 (6 bases). Germline V gene sequence: CDR1 SEHNR, CDR2 FQNEAQ (reference sequence). The CDR3 loop spans 13 amino acids. Trimming shortened V by 4 bases and J by 4 bases, and 10 bases separated the two germline ends. Here the CDR3 reads CASSSQGFTEAFF. In nucleotides, the CDR3 is TGTGCCAGCAGCTCACAGGGTTTCACTGAAGCTTTCTTT. Looking up the rest from reference TRBV7-9 and TRBJ1-1 gives the full variable domain: DTGVSQNPRHKITKRGQNVTFRCDPISEHNRLYWYRQTLGQGPEFLTYFQNEAQLEKSRLLSDRFSAERPKGSFSTLEIQRTEQGDSAMYLCASSSQGFTEAFFGQGTRLTVV.

The chain employs TRBV5-1 and TRBJ2-7; 13 bases line up with TRBD2. J was trimmed by 3 bases and V by 4 bases; bases with no gene match: 4. This CDR3 contains 15 residues. Germline CDR1 SGHRS, CDR2 YFSETQ. CDR3 in amino acids: CASSPGLAGVYEQYF. As DNA, the CDR3 is TGCGCCAGCAGCCCCGGACTAGCGGGAGTCTACGAGCAGTACTTC.

The V gene is TRBV12-3 or TRBV12-4, the J gene TRBJ1-2; D may be TRBD1 (5 bases). V gave up 6 bases and J gave up 5 bases, with 13 bases separating them. The CDR3 spans 13 residues. As DNA, the CDR3 is TGTGCCAGCAGGAGCCGGGGGTTATATGGCTACACCTTC. Encoded protein: CASRSRGLYGYTF.

The V gene is TRBV9, the J gene TRBJ2-5, with unresolved D. Deletions cut 1 base from V and 4 bases from J, with 14 bases between. Germline CDR1 and CDR2: SGDLS and YYNGEE. This CDR3 spans 15 amino acids. CDR3 amino acids: CASSVHIGWGETQYF. The CDR3 DNA reads TGTGCCAGCAGCGTACACATAGGATGGGGAGAGACCCAGTACTTC.

The J gene is TRBJ1-2, the V gene TRBV15, with D possibly TRBD1 on 5 matching bases. Germline loops: CDR1 LNHNV, CDR2 YYDKDF (reference sequence). The CDR3 totals 15 residues. The V gene lost 3 bases and the J gene lost 8 bases, with 19 bases spanning the gap. CDR3 nucleotides: TGTGCCACCAGCAGTCGGAAGGGGACCCTTGGCGGCTACACCTTC. Protein sequence: CATSSRKGTLGGYTF.

The rearrangement joins TRBV9 to TRBJ2-3; D perhaps matches TRBD2 (5 bases). The ends were cut back, 4 bases at V and 0 bases at J, with 12 bases in the middle. Per the germline V gene, CDR1 is SGDLS and CDR2 is YYNGEE. The CDR3 totals 15 residues. The CDR3 protein is CASSRDGESTDTQYF. The CDR3 bases are TGTGCCAGCAGCCGTGACGGGGAAAGCACAGATACGCAGTATTTT.

V usage is TRBV12-3 or TRBV12-4 and J usage is TRBJ2-1; D remains ambiguous. The CDR3 has 13 residues. V was shortened by 1 base and J by 2 bases, with 3 bases between the two germline ends. The CDR3 here is CASSLGTYNEQFF. The CDR3 bases are TGTGCCAGCAGTTTAGGGACCTACAATGAGCAGTTCTTC.

V gene TRBV3-1 (or the pseudogene TRBV3-2) combines with J gene TRBJ1-1; D remains unclear. The V end lost 1 base, the J end lost 0 bases, and 9 bases lay between the germline ends. The CDR3 sequence is 15 residues long. Per the germline V gene, CDR1 is LGHDT and CDR2 is YNNKEL (reference sequence). The CDR3 nucleotides are TGTGCCAGCAGCCAAGGGGTTGGCATGAACACTGAAGCTTTCTTT. The encoded protein is CASSQGVGMNTEAFF.

The chain uses TRBV10-2 and TRBJ1-6, with D possibly TRBD1 on 5 matching bases. Trimming shortened V by 6 bases and J by 3 bases, and 12 bases separated the two germline ends. The CDR3 is made up of 15 amino acids. Germline CDR1 reads WSHSY; CDR2 reads SAAADI. The CDR3 DNA reads TGCGCCAGCAGCAGCACAGGACGCTATAATTCACCCCTCCACTTT. It codes for CASSSTGRYNSPLHF.

This clone was picked up a small number of times. V usage is TRBV12-2 and J usage is TRBJ2-3; the DNA was not compared with TRBD1, the D call given in the table. TRBV12-2 is designated a pseudogene. The CDR3 loop spans 16 amino acids. CDR3 nucleotides: TGTGCAAGTCGCCCAAGGGGCCCCCAAGATATGAATACGCAGTATTTT. Protein sequence: CASRPRGPQDMNTQYF.

The CDR3, as DNA: TGTGCCAGCAGCGGGGGTCCGGAGGTTAACGCTGAAGCTTTCTTT. This gives the protein CASSGGPEVNAEAFF. This chain connects TRBV7-9 to TRBJ1-1; tentative D call: TRBD1 (5 bases). V was trimmed by 5 bases and J by 6 bases, leaving 19 bases between them. The CDR3 has 15 residues. Germline V gene sequence: CDR1 SEHNR, CDR2 FQNEAQ (reference sequence).

The chain carries TRBV2 and TRBJ1-2, with unresolved D. Germline-derived CDR1 and CDR2 are SNHLY and FYNNEI. V was pared by 6 bases and J by 0 bases, with 2 bases between. The CDR3 spans 11 residues. The CDR3 reads CASRSNYGYTF. The CDR3 DNA is TGTGCCAGCAGGTCTAACTATGGCTACACCTTC.

This chain connects TRBV10-3 to TRBJ2-7, with a possible D match to TRBD1 (5 bases). The germline gives CDR1 ENHRY, CDR2 SYGVKD. Deletions cut 4 bases from V and 6 bases from J, with 13 bases between. The CDR3 covers 13 residues. The CDR3 sequence is CAISGDSFGEQYF. The CDR3 DNA sequence: TGTGCCATCAGTGGCGACAGTTTTGGCGAGCAGTACTTC.

The rearrangement joins TRBV7-2 to TRBJ2-2, with unresolved D. Trimming took off 3 bases at V and 9 bases at J, with 11 bases between the two ends. The CDR3 loop spans 13 amino acids. The germline V gene encodes CDR1 SGHTA and CDR2 FQGNSA. In DNA form, the CDR3 reads TGTGCCAGCAGCTTTCCAGTAAGCTGGGAGCTGTTTTTT. Amino acid sequence: CASSFPVSWELFF.

The CDR3 DNA sequence: TGTGCCACCAGCCTGAATTACCAAGAGACCCAGTACTTC. It is translated as CATSLNYQETQYF. V usage is TRBV15 and J usage is TRBJ2-5; no firm D call. The V end was cut by 5 bases, the J end by 0 bases, with 7 bases between. The germline V gene encodes CDR1 LNHNV and CDR2 YYDKDF (reference sequence). The CDR3 extends over 13 amino acids.